This record looks at one T cell receptor beta chain sequence and its context. No DNA is shown, since the ends of the CDR3 on it are uncertain; the CDR3 is the one TCRdb lists. The CDR3 is 21 residues long, ends included. CDR1 SGDLS and CDR2 YYNGEE come from the germline V gene. Arm-PCR of CDR3 regions and iRepertoire HTBI primers were used to build TCR beta libraries. Per the original methods: In the combined samples, roughly 60 TRBV and some 14 TRBJ segments were identified. TCRdb re-called the multiplex PCR reads through MiXCR, storing one row per CDR3 protein. The V and J calls were not made by the authors but by TCRdb's processing. The table has 680,000 or so distinct CDR3 sequences, around 17% seen once. The data derive from a study of regulatory T cells in long-lasting Graves disease. The time point is: newly diagnosed GD, antithyroid drugs for less than 3 months. There was RNA extracted from PBMCs, and the TCR library was made from it.

These same data were also listed under a study on T cells in Graves' hyperthyroidism and ophthalmopathy. That work states: The HTBI primer set served for first-round RT-PCR of the TCR CDR3. Most expanded thyroid clonotypes above 0.001 recurred in blood. Before onset, ophthalmopathy was predicted by the model a median roughly six months earlier.

This TCR was sampled from a woman aged 25-40 years with Graves disease. The input for sequencing was peripheral blood mononuclear cells (PBMCs), taken at new diagnosis, from a patient treated with antithyroid drugs. The rearrangement uses TRBV9 and TRBJ2-7; the table gives TRBD2 as D, unverified against the DNA. The CDR3 sequence: CASSLERPLALRDLYDCEQYF.